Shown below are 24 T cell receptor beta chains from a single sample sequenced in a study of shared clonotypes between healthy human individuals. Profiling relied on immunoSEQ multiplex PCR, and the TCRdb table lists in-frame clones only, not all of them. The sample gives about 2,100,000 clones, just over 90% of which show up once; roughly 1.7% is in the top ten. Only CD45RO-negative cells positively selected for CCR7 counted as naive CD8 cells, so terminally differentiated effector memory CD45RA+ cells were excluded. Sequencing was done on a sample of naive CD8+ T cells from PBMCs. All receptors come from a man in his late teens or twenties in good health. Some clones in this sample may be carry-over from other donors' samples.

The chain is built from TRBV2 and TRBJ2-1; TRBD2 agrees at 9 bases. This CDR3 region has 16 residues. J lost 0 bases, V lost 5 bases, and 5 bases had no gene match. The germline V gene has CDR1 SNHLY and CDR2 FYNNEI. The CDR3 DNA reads TGTGCCAGCAGTCGACTAGCGGTTAGCTCCTACAATGAGCAGTTCTTC. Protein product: CASSRLAVSSYNEQFF.

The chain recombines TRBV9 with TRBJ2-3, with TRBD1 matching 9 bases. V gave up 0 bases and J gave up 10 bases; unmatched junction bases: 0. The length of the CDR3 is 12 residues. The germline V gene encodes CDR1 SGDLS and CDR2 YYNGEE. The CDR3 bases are TGTGCCAGCAGCGTAGACAGGGGGCCGCAGTATTTT. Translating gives CASSVDRGPQYF.

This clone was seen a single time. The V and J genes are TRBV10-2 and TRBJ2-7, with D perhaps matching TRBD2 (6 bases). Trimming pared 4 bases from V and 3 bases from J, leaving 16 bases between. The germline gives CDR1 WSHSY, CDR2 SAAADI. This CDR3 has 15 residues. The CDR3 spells CASSGERDSIYEQYF. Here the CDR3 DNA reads TGCGCCAGCAGTGGGGAGAGGGACTCGATCTACGAGCAGTACTTC.

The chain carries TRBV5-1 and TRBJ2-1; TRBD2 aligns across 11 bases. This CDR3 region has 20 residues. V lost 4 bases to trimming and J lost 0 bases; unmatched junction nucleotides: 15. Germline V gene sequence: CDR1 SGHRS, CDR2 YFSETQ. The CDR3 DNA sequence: TGCGCCAGCAGCCCGAGACAAGCCGCTACTAGCGGGAGCTCCTACAATGAGCAGTTCTTC. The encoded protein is CASSPRQAATSGSSYNEQFF.

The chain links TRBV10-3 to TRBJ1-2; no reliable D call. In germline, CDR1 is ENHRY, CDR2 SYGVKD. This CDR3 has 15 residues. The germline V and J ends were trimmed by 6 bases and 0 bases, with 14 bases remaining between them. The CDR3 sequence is CAISNLDGSNYGYTF. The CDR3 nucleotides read TGTGCCATCAGCAACCTCGACGGATCTAACTATGGCTACACCTTC.

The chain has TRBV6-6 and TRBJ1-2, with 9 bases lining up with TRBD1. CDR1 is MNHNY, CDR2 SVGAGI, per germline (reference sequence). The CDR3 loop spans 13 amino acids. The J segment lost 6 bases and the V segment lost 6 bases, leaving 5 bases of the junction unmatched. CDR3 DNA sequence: TGTGCCAGCAGCTACGACAGGGGGGATGGCTACACCTTC. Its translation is CASSYDRGDGYTF.

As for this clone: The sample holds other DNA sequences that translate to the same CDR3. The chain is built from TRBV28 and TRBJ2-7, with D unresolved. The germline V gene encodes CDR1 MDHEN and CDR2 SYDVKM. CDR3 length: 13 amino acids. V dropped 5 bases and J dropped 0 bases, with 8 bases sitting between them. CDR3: CASSPTSSYEQYF. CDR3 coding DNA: TGTGCCAGCAGTCCAACGAGCTCCTACGAGCAGTACTTC.

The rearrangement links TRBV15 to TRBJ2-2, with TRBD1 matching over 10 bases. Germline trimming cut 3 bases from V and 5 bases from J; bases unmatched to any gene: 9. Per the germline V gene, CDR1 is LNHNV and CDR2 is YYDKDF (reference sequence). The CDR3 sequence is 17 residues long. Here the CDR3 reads CATSRDRGQGNTGELFF. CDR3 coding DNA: TGTGCCACCAGCAGGGACAGGGGACAGGGGAATACCGGGGAGCTGTTTTTT.

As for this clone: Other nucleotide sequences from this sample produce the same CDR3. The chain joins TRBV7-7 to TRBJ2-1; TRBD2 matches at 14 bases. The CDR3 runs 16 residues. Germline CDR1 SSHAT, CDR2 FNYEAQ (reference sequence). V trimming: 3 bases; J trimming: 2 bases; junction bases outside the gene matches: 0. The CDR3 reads CASSLGLAGAYNEQFF. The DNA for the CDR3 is TGTGCCAGCAGCTTGGGACTAGCGGGAGCCTACAATGAGCAGTTCTTC.

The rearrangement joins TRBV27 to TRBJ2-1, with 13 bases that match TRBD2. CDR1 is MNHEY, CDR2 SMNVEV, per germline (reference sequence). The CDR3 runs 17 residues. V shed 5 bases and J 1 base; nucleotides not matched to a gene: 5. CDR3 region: CASSPLAGGRSYNEQFF. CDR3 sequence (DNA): TGTGCCAGCAGTCCACTAGCGGGAGGGCGGTCCTACAATGAGCAGTTCTTC.

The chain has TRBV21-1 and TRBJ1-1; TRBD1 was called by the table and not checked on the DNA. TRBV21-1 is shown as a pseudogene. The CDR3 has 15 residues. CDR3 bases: TGTGCCAGCAGCAAAGGGGGACAGACGAACACTGAAGCTTTCTTT. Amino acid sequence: CASSKGGQTNTEAFF.

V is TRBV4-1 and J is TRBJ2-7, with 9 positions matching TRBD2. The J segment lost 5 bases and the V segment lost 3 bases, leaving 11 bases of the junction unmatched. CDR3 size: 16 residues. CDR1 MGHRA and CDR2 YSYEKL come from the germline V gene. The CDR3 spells CASSHSRGRAGNEQYF. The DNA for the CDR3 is TGCGCCAGCAGCCACTCTCGCGGGAGGGCCGGGAACGAGCAGTACTTC.

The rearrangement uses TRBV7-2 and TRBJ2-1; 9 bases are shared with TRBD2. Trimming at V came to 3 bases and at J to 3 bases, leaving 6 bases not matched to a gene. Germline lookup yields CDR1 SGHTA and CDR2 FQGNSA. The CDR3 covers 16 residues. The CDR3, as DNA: TGTGCCAGCAGCTTCCGGGTAGCGGGAGACTACAATGAGCAGTTCTTC. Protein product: CASSFRVAGDYNEQFF.

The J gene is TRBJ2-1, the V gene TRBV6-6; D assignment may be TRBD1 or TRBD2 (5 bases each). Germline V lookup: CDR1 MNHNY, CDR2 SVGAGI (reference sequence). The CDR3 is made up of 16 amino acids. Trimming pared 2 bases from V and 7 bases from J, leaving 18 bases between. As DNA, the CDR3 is TGTGCCAGCAGTTACCAACAGGAGGTGCAAGATAATGAGCAGTTCTTC. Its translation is CASSYQQEVQDNEQFF.

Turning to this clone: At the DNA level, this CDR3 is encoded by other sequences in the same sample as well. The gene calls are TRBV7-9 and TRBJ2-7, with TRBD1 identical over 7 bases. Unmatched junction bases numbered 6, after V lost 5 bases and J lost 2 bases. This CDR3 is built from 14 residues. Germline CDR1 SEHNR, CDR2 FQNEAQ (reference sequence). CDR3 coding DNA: TGTGCCAGCAGCCTGAGGGACAGAGCCTACGAGCAGTACTTC. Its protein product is CASSLRDRAYEQYF.

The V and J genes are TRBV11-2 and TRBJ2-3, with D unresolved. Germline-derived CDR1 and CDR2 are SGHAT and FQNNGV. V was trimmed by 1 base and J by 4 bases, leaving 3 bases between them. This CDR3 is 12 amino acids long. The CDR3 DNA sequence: TGTGCCAGCAGCTTAGCCCCAGATACGCAGTATTTT. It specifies CASSLAPDTQYF. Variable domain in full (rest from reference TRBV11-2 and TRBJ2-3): EAGVAQSPRYKIIEKRQSVAFWCNPISGHATLYWYQQILGQGPKLLIQFQNNGVVDDSQLPKDRFSAERLKGVDSTLKIQPAKLEDSAVYLCASSLAPDTQYFGPGTRLTVL.

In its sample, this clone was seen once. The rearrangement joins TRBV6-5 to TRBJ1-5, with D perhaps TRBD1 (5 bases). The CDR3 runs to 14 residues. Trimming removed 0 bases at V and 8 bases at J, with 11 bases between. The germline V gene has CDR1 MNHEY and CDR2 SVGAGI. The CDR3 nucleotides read TGTGCCAGCAGTTACTCGGGGCTGGAGGAGCCCCAGCATTTT. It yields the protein CASSYSGLEEPQHF.

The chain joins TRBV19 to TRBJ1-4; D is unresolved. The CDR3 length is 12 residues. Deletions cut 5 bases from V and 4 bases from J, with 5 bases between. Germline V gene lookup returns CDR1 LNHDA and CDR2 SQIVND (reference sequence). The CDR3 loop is CASSYGNEKLFF. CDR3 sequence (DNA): TGTGCCAGTAGTTACGGTAATGAAAAACTGTTTTTT. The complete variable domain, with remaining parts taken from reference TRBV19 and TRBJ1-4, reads DGGITQSPKYLFRKEGQNVTLSCEQNLNHDAMYWYRQDPGQGLRLIYYSQIVNDFQKGDIAEGYSVSREKKESFPLTVTSAQKNPTAFYLCASSYGNEKLFFGSGTQLSVL.

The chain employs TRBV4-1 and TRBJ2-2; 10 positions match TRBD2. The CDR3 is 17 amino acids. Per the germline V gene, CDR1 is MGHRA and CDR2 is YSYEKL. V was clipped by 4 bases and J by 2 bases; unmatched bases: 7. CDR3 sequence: CASSPRTSGYNTGELFF. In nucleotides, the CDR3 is TGCGCCAGCAGCCCAAGGACTAGCGGCTATAACACCGGGGAGCTGTTTTTT.

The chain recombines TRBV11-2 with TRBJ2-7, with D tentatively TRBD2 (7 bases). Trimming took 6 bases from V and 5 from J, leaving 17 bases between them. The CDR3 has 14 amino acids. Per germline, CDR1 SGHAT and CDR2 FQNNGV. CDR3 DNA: TGTGCCAGCAGGGTAGGGGGGGGTAAGGACGAGCAGTACTTC. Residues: CASRVGGGKDEQYF.

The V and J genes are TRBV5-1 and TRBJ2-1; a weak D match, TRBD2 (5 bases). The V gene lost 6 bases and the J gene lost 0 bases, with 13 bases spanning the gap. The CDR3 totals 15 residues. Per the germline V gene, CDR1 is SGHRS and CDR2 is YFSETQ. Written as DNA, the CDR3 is TGCGCCAGCAAGGACGGGGAGAGCTCCTACAATGAGCAGTTCTTC. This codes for CASKDGESSYNEQFF.

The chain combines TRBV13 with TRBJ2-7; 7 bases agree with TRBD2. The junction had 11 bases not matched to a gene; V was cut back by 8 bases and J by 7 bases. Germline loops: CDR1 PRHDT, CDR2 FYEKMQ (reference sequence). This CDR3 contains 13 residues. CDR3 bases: TGTGCCAGCCTCCCGGGGAGGGCAGGAGAGCAGTACTTC. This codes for CASLPGRAGEQYF.

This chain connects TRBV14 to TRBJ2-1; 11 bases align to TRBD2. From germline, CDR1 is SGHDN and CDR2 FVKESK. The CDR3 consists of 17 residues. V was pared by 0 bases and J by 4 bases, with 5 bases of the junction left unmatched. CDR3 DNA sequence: TGTGCCAGCAGCCAAGATGGGAGACTAGCGGGATACAATGAGCAGTTCTTC. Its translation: CASSQDGRLAGYNEQFF.

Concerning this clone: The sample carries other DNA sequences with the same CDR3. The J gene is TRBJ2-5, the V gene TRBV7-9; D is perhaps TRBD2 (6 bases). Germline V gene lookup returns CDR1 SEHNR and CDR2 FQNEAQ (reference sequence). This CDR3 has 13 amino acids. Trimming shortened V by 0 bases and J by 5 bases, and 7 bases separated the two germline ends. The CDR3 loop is CASSLAGRETQYF. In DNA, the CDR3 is TGTGCCAGCAGCTTAGCAGGGAGGGAGACCCAGTACTTC.